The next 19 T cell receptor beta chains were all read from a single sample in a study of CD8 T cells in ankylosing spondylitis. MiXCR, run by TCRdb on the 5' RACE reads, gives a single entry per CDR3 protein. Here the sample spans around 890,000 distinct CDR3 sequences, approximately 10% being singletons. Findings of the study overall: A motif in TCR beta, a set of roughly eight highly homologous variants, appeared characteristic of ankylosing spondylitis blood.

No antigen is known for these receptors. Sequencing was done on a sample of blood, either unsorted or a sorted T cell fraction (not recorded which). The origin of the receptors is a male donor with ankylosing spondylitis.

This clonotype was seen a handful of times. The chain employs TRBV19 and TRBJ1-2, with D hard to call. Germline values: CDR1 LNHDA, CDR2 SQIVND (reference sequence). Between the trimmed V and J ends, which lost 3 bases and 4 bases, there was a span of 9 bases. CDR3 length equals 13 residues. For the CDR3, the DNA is TGTGCCAGTAGTATGGCGGCCACCTATGGCTACACCTTC. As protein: CASSMAATYGYTF.

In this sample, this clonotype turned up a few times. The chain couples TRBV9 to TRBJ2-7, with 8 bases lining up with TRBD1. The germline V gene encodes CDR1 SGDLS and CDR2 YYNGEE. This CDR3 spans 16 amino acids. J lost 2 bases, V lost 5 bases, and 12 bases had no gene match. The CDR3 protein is CASSGYRDRLPYEQYF. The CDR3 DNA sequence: TGTGCCAGCAGTGGATACCGGGACAGGCTACCCTACGAGCAGTACTTC.

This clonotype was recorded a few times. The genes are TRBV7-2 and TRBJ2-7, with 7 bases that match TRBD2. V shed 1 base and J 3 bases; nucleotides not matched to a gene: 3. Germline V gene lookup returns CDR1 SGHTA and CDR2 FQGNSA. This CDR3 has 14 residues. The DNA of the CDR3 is TGTGCCAGCAGCTTAGTGGGAGGGGACTACGAGCAGTACTTC. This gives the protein CASSLVGGDYEQYF.

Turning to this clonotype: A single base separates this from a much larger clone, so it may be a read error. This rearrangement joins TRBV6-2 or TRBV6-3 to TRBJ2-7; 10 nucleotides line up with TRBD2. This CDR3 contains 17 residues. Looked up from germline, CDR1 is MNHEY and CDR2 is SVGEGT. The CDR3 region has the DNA TGTGCCAGCAGTGATCGGACTAGCGGAGGTGTCTCCTACGACCAGTACTTC. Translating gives CASSDRTSGGVSYDQYF.

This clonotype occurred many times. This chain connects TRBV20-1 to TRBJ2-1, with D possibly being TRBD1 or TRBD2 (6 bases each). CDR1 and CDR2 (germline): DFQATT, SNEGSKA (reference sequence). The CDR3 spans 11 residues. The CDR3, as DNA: TGCCAGTCCAGGAGGGGGAATGAGCAGTTCTTC. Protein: CQSRRGNEQFF.

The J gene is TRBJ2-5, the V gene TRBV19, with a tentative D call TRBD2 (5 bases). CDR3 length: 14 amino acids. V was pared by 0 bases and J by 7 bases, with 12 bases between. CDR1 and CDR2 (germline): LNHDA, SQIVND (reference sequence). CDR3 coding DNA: TGTGCCAGTAGTATAGAGGCACACCGGGGGACCCAGTACTTC. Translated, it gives CASSIEAHRGTQYF.

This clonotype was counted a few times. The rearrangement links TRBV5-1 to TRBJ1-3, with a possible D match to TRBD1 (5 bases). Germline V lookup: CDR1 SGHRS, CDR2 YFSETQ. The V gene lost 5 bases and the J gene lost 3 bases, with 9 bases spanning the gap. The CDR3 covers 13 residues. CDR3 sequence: CASRGASGNTIYF. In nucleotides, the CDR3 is TGCGCCAGCAGAGGGGCAAGTGGAAACACCATATATTTT.

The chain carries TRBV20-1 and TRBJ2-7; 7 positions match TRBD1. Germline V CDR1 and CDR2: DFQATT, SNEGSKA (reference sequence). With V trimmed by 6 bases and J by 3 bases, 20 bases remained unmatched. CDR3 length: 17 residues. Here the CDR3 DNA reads TGCAGTGCCCCGAAGAACTCCATTGGCTGGGACAGCTACGAGCAGTACTTC. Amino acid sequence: CSAPKNSIGWDSYEQYF.

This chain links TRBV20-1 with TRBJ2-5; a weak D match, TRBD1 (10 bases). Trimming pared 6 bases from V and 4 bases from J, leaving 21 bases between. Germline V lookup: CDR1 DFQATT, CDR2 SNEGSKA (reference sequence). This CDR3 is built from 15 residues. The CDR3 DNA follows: TGCAGTGCACCCGACAGGGGGCGGGGGGGAGAGACCCAGTACTTC. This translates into CSAPDRGRGGETQYF.

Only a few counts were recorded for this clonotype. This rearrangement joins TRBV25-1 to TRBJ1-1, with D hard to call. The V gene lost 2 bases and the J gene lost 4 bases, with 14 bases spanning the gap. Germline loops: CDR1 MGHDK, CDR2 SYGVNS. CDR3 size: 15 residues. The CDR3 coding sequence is TGTGCCAGCAGTGAACCCGGCGGCAGTTTCACTGAAGCTTTCTTT. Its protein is CASSEPGGSFTEAFF. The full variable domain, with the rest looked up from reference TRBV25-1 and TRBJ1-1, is EADIYQTPRYLVIGTGKKITLECSQTMGHDKMYWYQQDPGMELHLIHYSYGVNSTEKGDLSSESTVSRIRTEHFPLTLESARPSHTSQYLCASSEPGGSFTEAFFGQGTRLTVV.

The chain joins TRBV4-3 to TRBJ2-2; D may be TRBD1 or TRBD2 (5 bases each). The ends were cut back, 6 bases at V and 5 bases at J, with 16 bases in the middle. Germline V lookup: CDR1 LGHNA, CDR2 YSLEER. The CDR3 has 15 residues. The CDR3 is CASSPLTRGTGELFF. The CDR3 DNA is TGCGCCAGCAGTCCTCTAACTAGGGGTACCGGGGAGCTGTTTTTT.

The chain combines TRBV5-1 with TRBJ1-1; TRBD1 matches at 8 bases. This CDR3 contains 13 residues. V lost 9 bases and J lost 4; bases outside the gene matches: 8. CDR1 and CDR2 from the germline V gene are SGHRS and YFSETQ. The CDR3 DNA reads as TGCGCCACCTCGGACAGGGTGAGCACTGAAGCTTTCTTT. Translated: CATSDRVSTEAFF.

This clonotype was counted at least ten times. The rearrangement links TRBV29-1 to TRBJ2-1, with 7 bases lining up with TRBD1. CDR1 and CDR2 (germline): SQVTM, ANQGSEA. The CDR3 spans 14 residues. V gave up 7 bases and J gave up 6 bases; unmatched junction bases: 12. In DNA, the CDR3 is TGCAGCGGGTCCCTAGCCGACAGGGCCAATGAGCAGTTCTTC. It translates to CSGSLADRANEQFF.

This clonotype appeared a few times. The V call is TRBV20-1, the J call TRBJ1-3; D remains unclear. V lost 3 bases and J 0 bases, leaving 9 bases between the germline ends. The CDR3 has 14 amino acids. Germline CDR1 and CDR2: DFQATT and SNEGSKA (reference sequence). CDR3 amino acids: CSASSANSGNTIYF. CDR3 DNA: TGCAGTGCTAGCAGCGCAAACTCTGGAAACACCATATATTTT.

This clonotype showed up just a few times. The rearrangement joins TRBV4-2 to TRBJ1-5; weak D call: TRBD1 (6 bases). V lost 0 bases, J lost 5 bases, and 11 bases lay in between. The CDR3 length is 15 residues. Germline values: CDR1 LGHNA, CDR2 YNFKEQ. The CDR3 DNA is TGTGCCAGCAGCCAAGAAGGGGGGGGGGATCAGCCCCAGCATTTT. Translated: CASSQEGGGDQPQHF.

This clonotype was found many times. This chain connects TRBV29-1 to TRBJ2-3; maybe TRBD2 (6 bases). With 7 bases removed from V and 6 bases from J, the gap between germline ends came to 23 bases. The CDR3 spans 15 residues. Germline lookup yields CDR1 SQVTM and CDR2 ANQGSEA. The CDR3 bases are TGCAGCGCCCAACCTCCGACTAGATCACCGGATACGCAGTATTTT. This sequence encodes CSAQPPTRSPDTQYF.

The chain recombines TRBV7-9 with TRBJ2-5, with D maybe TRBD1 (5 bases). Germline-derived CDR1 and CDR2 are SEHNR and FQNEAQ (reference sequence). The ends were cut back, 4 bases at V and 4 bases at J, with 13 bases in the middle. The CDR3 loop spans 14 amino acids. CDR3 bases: TGTGCCAGCAGCTCATCCAGGGAAGGAGAGACCCAGTACTTC. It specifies CASSSSREGETQYF.

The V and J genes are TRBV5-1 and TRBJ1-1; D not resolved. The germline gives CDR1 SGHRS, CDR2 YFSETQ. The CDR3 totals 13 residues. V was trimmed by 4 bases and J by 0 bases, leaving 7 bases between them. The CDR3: CASSAHLNTEAFF. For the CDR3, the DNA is TGCGCCAGCAGCGCTCATCTGAACACTGAAGCTTTCTTT.

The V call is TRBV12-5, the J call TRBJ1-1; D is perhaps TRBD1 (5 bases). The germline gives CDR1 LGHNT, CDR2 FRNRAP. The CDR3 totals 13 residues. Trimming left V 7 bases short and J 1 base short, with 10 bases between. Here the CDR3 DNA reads TGTGCTAGTGCTTGGGGGGGGAACACTGAAGCTTTCTTT. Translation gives CASAWGGNTEAFF.